This T cell receptor beta chain was sequenced for a study of T cell repertoires in cytomegalovirus infection. Study-level information: Researchers turned to recently identified HLA-C-restricted CMV epitopes as well as well-studied HLA-B-restricted ones. General study results and limits: In two of eight donors, the top clonotype was HLA-C-restricted CMV-specific.

TCRdb passed the reads through MiXCR, listing each CDR3 protein once. This table holds roughly 150,000 distinct CDR3 sequences, less than 25% found once. Ten or more counts support this clonotype. Its antigen is unknown. Germline assignment: CDR1 SGHVS and CDR2 FNYEAQ. The CDR3 has 17 amino acids. V lost 5 bases to trimming and J lost 0 bases, with 16 bases between them. This receptor was taken from a human donor in good health (CMV status not recorded). Some clones in this sample may be carry-over from other donors' samples. The J gene is TRBJ1-4, the V gene TRBV7-6; D is possibly TRBD1 (6 bases). The sequencing here drew on CD8+ T cells from cultured PBMCs, taken from culture after CMV antigen stimulation. CDR3 region: CASSPRDTLATNEKLFF. CDR3 DNA: TGTGCCAGCAGCCCCAGGGACACACTTGCAACTAATGAAAAACTGTTTTTT.